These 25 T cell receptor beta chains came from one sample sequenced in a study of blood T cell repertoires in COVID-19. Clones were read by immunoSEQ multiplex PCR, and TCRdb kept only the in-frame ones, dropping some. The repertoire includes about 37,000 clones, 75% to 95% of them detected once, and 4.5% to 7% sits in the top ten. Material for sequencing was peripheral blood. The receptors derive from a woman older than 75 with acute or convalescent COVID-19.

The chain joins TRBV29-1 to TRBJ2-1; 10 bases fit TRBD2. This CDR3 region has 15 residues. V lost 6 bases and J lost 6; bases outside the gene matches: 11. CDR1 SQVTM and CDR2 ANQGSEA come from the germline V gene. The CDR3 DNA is TGCAGCGTGAAACGAGCGGGGGGGATCTCCAATGAGCAGTTCTTC. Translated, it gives CSVKRAGGISNEQFF.

The CDR3 sequence: CASSYGTSSSYNSPLHF. In DNA, the CDR3 is TGTGCCAGCAGTTACGGGACAAGCAGCTCCTATAATTCACCCCTCCACTTT. The chain employs TRBV6-2 or TRBV6-3 and TRBJ1-6, with a weak D call TRBD1 (6 bases). Germline V gives CDR1 MNHEY, CDR2 SVGEGT. V lost 2 bases to trimming and J lost 0 bases, with 11 bases between them. The CDR3 runs to 17 residues.

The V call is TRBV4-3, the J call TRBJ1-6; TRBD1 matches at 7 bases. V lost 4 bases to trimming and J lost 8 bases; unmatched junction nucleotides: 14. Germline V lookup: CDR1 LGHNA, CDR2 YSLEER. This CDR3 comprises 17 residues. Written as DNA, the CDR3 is TGCGCCAGCAGCCGAGAACTTACGAGACAGGGAGATTCACCCCTCCACTTT. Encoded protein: CASSRELTRQGDSPLHF.

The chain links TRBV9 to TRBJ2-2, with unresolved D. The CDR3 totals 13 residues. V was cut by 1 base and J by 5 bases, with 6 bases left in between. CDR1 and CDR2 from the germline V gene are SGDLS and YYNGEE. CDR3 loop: CASSVTTTGELFF. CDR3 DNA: TGTGCCAGCAGCGTAACGACTACCGGGGAGCTGTTTTTT.

The DNA for the CDR3 is TGCGCCAGCAGTGAGTTAGCGGGGGGAAACAATGAGCAGTTCTTC. As protein: CASSELAGGNNEQFF. The chain recombines TRBV10-1 with TRBJ2-1, with 10 bases fitting TRBD2. The length of the CDR3 is 15 residues. Per the germline V gene, CDR1 is WNHNN and CDR2 is SYGVQD (reference sequence). The V segment lost 1 base and the J segment 5 bases; nucleotides outside the gene matches: 2.

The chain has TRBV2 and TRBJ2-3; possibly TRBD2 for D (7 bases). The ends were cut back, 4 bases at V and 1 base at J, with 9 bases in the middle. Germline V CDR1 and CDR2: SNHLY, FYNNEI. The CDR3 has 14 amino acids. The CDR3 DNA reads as TGTGCCAGCAGTGTGGGGGGGCGCACAGATACGCAGTATTTT. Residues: CASSVGGRTDTQYF.

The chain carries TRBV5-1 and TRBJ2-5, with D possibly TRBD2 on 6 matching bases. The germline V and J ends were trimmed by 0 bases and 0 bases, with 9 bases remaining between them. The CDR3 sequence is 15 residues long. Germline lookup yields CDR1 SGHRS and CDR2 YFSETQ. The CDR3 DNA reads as TGCGCCAGCAGCTTGGCCCTAGCGAACCAAGAGACCCAGTACTTC. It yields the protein CASSLALANQETQYF.

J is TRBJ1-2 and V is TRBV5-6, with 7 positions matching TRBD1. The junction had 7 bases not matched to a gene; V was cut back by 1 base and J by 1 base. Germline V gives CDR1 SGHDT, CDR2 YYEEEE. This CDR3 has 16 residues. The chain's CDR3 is CASSLRSTGNNYGYTF. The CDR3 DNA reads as TGTGCCAGCAGCTTGAGGTCGACAGGGAATAACTATGGCTACACCTTC.

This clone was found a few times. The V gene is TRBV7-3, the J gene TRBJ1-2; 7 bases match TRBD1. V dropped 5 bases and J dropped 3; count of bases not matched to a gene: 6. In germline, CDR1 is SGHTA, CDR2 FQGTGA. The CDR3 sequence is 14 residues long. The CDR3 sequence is CASSPYQGDYGYTF. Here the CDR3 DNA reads TGTGCCAGCAGCCCCTACCAGGGGGACTATGGCTACACCTTC.

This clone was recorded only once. As DNA, the CDR3 is TGTGCCAGCAGCTCCCCGGCAGGGATGAACACTGAAGCTTTCTTT. Protein sequence: CASSSPAGMNTEAFF. This chain uses TRBV5-5 with TRBJ1-1; D might be TRBD1 (5 bases). Germline CDR1 and CDR2: SGHKS and YYEKEE (reference sequence). CDR3 length: 15 amino acids. V was cut by 3 bases and J by 0 bases, with 12 bases left in between.

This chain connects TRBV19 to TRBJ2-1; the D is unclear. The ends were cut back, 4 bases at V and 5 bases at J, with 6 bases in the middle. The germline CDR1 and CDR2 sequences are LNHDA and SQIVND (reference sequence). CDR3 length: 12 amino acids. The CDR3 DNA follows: TGTGCCAGTAGTACCTATCACAATGAGCAGTTCTTC. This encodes CASSTYHNEQFF.

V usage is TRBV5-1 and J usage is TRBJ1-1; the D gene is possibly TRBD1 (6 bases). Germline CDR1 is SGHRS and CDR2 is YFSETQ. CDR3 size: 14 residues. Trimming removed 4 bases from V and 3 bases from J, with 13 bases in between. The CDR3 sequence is CASSKDSSDTEAFF. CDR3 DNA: TGCGCCAGCAGCAAGGACAGCTCGGACACTGAAGCTTTCTTT.

This CDR3 reads CASSLFSGGAGYEQYF. CDR3 bases: TGCGCCAGCAGCTTGTTCAGCGGGGGGGCCGGGTACGAGCAGTACTTC. The V gene is TRBV5-1, the J gene TRBJ2-7, with TRBD2 identical over 10 bases. Trimming cost V 1 base and J 4 bases; bases outside gene matches: 8. The CDR3 contains 16 residues. Germline V gene data show CDR1 as SGHRS and CDR2 as YFSETQ. The full variable domain, in which reference TRBV5-1 and TRBJ2-7 provide the parts outside the CDR3, is KAGVTQTPRYLIKTRGQQVTLSCSPISGHRSVSWYQQTPGQGLQFLFEYFSETQRNKGNFPGRFSGRQFSNSRSEMNVSTLELGDSALYLCASSLFSGGAGYEQYFGPGTRLTVT.

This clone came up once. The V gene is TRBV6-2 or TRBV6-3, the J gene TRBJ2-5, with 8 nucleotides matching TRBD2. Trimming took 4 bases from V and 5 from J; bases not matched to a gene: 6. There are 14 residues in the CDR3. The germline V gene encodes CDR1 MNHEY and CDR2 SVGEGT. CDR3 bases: TGTGCCAGCAGTTTGCGACTAGCGCAGGAGACCCAGTACTTC. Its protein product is CASSLRLAQETQYF.

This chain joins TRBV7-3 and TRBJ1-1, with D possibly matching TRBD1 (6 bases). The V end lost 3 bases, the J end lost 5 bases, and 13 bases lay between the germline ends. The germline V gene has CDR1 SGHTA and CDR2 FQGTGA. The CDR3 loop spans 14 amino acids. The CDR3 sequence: CASSLGDTLTEAFF. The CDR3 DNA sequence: TGTGCCAGCAGCTTGGGGGACACCTTAACTGAAGCTTTCTTT. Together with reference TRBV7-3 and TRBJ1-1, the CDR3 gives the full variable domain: GAGVSQTPSNKVTEKGKYVELRCDPISGHTALYWYRQSLGQGPEFLIYFQGTGAADDSGLPNDRFFAVRPEGSVSTLKIQRTERGDSAVYLCASSLGDTLTEAFFGQGTRLTVV.

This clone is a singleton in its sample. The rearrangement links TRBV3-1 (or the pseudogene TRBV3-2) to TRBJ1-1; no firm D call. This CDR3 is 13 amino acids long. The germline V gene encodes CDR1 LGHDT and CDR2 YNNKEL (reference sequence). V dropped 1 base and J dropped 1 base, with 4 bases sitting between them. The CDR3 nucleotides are TGTGCCAGCAGCCAAGGCAGGAACACTGAAGCTTTCTTT. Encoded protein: CASSQGRNTEAFF.

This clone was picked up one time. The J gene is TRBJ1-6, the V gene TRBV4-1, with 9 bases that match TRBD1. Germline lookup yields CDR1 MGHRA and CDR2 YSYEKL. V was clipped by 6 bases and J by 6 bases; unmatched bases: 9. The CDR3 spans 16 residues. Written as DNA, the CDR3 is TGCGCCAGCAGTCCCGGCCCGGGACAGGGTAATTCACCCCTCCACTTT. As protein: CASSPGPGQGNSPLHF.

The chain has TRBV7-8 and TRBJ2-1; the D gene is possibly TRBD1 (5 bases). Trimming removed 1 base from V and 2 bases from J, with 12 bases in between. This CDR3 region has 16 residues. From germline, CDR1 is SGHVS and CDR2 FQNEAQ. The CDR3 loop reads CASSLGQILTYNEQFF. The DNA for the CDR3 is TGTGCCAGCAGCTTAGGACAGATACTTACCTACAATGAGCAGTTCTTC.

The CDR3 DNA is TGTGCCAGCAGCTTGAGGAGTGGGAACACTGAAGCTTTCTTT. Encoded protein: CASSLRSGNTEAFF. The V and J genes are TRBV7-3 and TRBJ1-1, with D hard to call. Trimming took 3 bases from V and 1 from J, leaving 9 bases between them. The V gene's germline CDR1 is SGHTA and CDR2 FQGTGA. The CDR3 loop spans 14 amino acids.

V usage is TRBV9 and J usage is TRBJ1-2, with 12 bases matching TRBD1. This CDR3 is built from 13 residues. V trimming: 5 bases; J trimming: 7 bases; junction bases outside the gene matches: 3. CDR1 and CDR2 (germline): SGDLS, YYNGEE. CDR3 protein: CASRGTGGSGYTF. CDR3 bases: TGTGCCAGCAGGGGGACAGGGGGCTCTGGCTACACCTTC.

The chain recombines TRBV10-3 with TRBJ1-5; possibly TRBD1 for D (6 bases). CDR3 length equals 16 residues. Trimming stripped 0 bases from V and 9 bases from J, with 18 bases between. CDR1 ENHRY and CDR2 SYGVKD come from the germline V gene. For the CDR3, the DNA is TGTGCCATCAGTGAGTCGATTGCCAGGGGAATTCGGCCCCAGCATTTT. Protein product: CAISESIARGIRPQHF.

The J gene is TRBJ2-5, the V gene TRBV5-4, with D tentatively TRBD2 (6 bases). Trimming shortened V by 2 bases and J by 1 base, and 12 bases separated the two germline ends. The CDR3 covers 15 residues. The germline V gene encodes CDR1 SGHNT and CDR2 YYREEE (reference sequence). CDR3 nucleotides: TGTGCCAGCAGCTTTCATACTAGCACCCAAGAGACCCAGTACTTC. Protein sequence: CASSFHTSTQETQYF.

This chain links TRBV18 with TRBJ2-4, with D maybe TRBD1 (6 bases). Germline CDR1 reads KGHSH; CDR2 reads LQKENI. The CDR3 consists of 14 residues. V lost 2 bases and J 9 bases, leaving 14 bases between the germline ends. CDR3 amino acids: CASSPGTRGGIQYF. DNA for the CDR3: TGTGCCAGCTCACCAGGGACAAGAGGGGGCATTCAGTACTTC.

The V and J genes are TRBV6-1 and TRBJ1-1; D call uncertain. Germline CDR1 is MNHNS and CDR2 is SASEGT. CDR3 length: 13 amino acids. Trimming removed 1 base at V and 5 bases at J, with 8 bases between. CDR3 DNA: TGTGCCAGCAGTGAAGTTGAGGGTACTGAAGCTTTCTTT. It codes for CASSEVEGTEAFF.

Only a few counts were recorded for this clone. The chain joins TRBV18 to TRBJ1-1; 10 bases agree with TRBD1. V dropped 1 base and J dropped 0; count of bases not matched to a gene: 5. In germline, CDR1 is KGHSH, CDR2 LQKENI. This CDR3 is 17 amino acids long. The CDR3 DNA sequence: TGTGCCAGCTCACCACGGACAGGGGGAGGACTGAACACTGAAGCTTTCTTT. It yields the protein CASSPRTGGGLNTEAFF.